This is a list of T cell receptor beta chains from one sample in a study of blood T cell repertoires in COVID-19. Produced via immunoSEQ multiplex PCR; TCRdb's table is partial and in-frame only. The sample has a few hundred thousand clones; about 91% are singletons. The sample taken for sequencing was peripheral blood. These receptor sequences come from a woman between 35 and 50 years old who had recovered from COVID-19. CDR3s include the opening cysteine and the closing phenylalanine or tryptophan. D genes are given only for firm matches. Only part of the rows carry a size: once, few, many, or a class if the clone is expanded.

>TRBD1|TRBJ1-5|NA|TRBV5-8
CASSLETGYDQPQHF
TGTGCCAGCAGCTTGGAGACAGGGTACGATCAGCCCCAGCATTTT
>NA|TRBJ2-5|NA|TRBV9
CASSVGPEETQYF
TGTGCCAGCAGCGTAGGTCCAGAAGAGACCCAGTACTTC
>NA|TRBJ1-2|NA|TRBV5-5
CASSLVVGQSYGYTF
TGTGCCAGCAGCTTGGTGGTTGGACAGAGCTATGGCTACACCTTC
>TRBD1|TRBJ2-1|NA|TRBV25-1
CASGRGPGNNEQFF
TGTGCCAGCGGAAGGGGGCCTGGGAACAATGAGCAGTTCTTC
>NA|TRBJ1-5|NA|TRBV2
CATQQGYGQPQHF
TGTGCGACCCAACAGGGATACGGTCAGCCCCAGCATTTT
>NA|TRBJ1-1|NA|TRBV30
CAWRVQVNTEAFF
TGTGCCTGGAGAGTTCAGGTAAACACTGAAGCTTTCTTT
>NA|TRBJ1-5|NA|TRBV15
CATSRDLSGSNQPQHF
TGTGCCACCAGCAGAGATCTCTCGGGGTCCAATCAGCCCCAGCATTTT
>TRBD2|TRBJ2-3|once|TRBV5-4
CASSPLAGGSTDTQYF
TGTGCCAGCAGCCCACTAGCGGGGGGTAGCACAGATACGCAGTATTTT
>NA|TRBJ1-6|NA|TRBV5-5
CASSLGGQSNSPLHF
TGTGCCAGCAGCTTGGGTGGCCAAAGTAATTCACCCCTCCACTTT
>TRBD1|TRBJ2-2|NA|TRBV10-3
CATTGTGGTGELFF
TGTGCCACTACCGGGACAGGGGGCACCGGGGAGCTGTTTTTT
>TRBD2|TRBJ2-3|few|TRBV6-2/TRBV6-3
CASSITSGQGGDTQYF
TGTGCCAGCAGTATTACTAGCGGTCAGGGCGGAGATACGCAGTATTTT
>NA|TRBJ1-1|NA|TRBV5-4
CASSFGERAFF
TGTGCCAGCAGCTTCGGTGAGCGGGCTTTCTTT
>TRBD1|TRBJ1-1|NA|TRBV2
CASARDRGMNTEAFF
TGTGCCAGCGCCCGGGACAGGGGAATGAACACTGAAGCTTTCTTT
>NA|TRBJ2-2|NA|TRBV5-1
CASSQYPGQNTGELFF
TGCGCCAGCAGCCAATACCCGGGACAGAACACCGGGGAGCTGTTTTTT
>NA|TRBJ2-3|NA|TRBV30
CAWSLPSTDTQYF
TGTGCCTGGAGTCTCCCTAGCACAGATACGCAGTATTTT
>TRBD1|TRBJ1-2|NA|TRBV19
CASSIGQDRTRYTF
TGTGCCAGTAGTATTGGACAGGATCGTACCAGATACACCTTC